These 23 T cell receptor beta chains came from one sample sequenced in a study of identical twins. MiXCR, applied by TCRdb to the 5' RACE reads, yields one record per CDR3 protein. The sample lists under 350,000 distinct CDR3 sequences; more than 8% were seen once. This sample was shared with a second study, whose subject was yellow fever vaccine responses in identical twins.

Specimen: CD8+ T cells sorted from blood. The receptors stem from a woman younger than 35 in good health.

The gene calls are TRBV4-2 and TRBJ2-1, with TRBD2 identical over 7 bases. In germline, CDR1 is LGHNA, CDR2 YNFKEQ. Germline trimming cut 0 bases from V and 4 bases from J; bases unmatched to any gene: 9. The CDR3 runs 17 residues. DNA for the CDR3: TGTGCCAGCAGCCAAGATCCGGCGGGAGTTGGTTACAATGAGCAGTTCTTC. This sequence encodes CASSQDPAGVGYNEQFF.

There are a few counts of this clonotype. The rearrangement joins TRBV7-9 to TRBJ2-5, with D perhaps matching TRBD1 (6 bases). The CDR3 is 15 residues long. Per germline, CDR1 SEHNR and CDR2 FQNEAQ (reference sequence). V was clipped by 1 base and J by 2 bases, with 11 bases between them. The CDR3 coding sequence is TGTGCCAGCAGCTTAGGCTGGACAGAACAAGAGACCCAGTACTTC. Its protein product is CASSLGWTEQETQYF.

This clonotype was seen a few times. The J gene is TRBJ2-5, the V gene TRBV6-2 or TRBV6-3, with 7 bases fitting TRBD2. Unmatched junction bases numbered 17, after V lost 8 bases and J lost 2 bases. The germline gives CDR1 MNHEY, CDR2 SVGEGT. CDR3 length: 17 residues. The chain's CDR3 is CASQTLQTSVPQETQYF. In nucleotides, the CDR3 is TGTGCCAGCCAAACGCTCCAAACTAGCGTCCCGCAAGAGACCCAGTACTTC.

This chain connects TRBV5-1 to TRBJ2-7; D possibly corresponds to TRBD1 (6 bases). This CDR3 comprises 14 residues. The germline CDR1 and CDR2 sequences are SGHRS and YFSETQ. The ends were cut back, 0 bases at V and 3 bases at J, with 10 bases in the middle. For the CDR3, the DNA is TGCGCCAGCAGCTTGGAGAGGGGGAACTACGAGCAGTACTTC. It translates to CASSLERGNYEQYF.

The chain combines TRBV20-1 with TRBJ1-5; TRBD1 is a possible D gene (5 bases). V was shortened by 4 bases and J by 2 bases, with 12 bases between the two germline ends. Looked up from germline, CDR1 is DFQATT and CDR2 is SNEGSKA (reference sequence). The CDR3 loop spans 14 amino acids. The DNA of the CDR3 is TGCAGTGCTATTGTGGTGGGGGGCAATCAGCCCCAGCATTTT. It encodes CSAIVVGGNQPQHF.

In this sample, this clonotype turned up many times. The CDR3 is CASSLLRPNQPPGELFF. As DNA, the CDR3 is TGTGCCAGCAGCTTACTCCGGCCCAATCAACCACCCGGGGAGCTGTTTTTT. The chain carries TRBV7-8 and TRBJ2-2; D is undetermined. CDR3 length: 17 residues. Deletions cut 2 bases from V and 6 bases from J, with 19 bases between. Germline lookup yields CDR1 SGHVS and CDR2 FQNEAQ. The entire variable domain, with the rest obtained from reference TRBV7-8 and TRBJ2-2, is as follows: GAGVSQSPRYKVAKRGQDVALRCDPISGHVSLFWYQQALGQGPEFLTYFQNEAQLDKSGLPSDRFFAERPEGSVSTLKIQRTQQEDSAVYLCASSLLRPNQPPGELFFGEGSRLTVL.

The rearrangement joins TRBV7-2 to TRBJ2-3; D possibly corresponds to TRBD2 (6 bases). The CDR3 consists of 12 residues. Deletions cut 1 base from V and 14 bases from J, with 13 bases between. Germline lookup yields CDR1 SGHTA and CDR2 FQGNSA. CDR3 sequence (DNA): TGTGCCAGCAGCTTAGGGACTACCCTACCGTATTTT. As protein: CASSLGTTLPYF.

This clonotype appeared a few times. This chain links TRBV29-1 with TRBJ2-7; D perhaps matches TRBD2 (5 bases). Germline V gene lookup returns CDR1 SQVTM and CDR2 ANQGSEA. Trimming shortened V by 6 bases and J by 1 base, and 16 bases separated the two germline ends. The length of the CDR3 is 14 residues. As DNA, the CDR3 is TGCAGCGTCCTACGGGGTGGGGAATCCTACGAGCAGTACTTC. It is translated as CSVLRGGESYEQYF.

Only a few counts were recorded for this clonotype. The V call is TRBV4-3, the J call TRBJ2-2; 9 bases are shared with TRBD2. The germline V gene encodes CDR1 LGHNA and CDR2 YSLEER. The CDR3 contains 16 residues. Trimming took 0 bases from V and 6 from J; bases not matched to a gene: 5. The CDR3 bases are TGCGCCAGCAGCCAAGATCGGGCGGGAGGGGCCGGGGAGCTGTTTTTT. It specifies CASSQDRAGGAGELFF.

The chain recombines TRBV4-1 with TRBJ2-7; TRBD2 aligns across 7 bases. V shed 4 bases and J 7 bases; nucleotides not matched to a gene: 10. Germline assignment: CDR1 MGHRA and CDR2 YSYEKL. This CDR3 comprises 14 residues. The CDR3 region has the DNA TGCGCCAGCAGCCTTTGGGGGGGGGACTTAGAGCAGTACTTC. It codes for CASSLWGGDLEQYF.

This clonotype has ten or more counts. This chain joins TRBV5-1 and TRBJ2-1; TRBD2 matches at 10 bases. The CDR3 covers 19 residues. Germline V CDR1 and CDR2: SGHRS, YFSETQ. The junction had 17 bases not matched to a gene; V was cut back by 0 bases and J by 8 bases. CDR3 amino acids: CASSLAGIFGLAVIDEQFF. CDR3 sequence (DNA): TGCGCCAGCAGCTTGGCGGGGATCTTTGGACTAGCGGTAATTGATGAGCAGTTCTTC. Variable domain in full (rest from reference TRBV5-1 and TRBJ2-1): KAGVTQTPRYLIKTRGQQVTLSCSPISGHRSVSWYQQTPGQGLQFLFEYFSETQRNKGNFPGRFSGRQFSNSRSEMNVSTLELGDSALYLCASSLAGIFGLAVIDEQFFGPGTRLTVL.

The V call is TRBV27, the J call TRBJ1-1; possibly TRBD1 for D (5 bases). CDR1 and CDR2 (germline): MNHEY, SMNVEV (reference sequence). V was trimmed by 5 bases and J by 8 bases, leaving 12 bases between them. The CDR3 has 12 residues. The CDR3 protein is CASSRGTDEAFF. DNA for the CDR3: TGTGCCAGCAGTCGAGGGACGGACGAAGCTTTCTTT.

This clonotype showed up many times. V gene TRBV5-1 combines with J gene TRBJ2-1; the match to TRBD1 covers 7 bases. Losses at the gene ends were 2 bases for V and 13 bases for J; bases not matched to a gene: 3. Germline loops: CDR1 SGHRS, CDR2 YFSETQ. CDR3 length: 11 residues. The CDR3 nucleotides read TGCGCCAGCAGCTTCGGGACAGAACAGTTCTTC. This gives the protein CASSFGTEQFF. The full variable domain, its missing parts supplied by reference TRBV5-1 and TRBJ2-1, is KAGVTQTPRYLIKTRGQQVTLSCSPISGHRSVSWYQQTPGQGLQFLFEYFSETQRNKGNFPGRFSGRQFSNSRSEMNVSTLELGDSALYLCASSFGTEQFFGPGTRLTVL.

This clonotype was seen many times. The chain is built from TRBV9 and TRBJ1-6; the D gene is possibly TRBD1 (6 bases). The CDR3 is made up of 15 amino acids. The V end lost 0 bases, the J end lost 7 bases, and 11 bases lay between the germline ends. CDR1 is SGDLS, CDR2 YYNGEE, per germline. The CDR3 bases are TGTGCCAGCAGCGTAGAGCAGGGGAGAAATTCACCCCTCCACTTT. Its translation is CASSVEQGRNSPLHF.

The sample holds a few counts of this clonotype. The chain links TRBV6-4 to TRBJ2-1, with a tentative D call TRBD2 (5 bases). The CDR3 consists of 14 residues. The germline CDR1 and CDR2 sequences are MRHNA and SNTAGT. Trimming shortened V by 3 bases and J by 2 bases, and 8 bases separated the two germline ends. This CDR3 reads CASSERATYNEQFF. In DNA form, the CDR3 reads TGTGCCAGCAGTGAGAGGGCCACCTACAATGAGCAGTTCTTC.

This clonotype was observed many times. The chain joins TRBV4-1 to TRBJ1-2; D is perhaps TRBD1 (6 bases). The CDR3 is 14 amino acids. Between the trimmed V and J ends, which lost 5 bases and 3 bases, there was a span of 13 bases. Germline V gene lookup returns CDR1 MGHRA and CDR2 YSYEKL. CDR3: CASSTQGGDYGYTF. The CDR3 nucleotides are TGCGCCAGCAGCACCCAAGGGGGGGACTATGGCTACACCTTC.

For the CDR3, the DNA is TGTGCCAGCAACCGACAGGGGGCGTTTAGTAACACTGAAGCTTTCTTT. Its translation is CASNRQGAFSNTEAFF. The V gene is TRBV28, the J gene TRBJ1-1; 10 bases match TRBD1. CDR1 and CDR2 (germline): MDHEN, SYDVKM. The CDR3 consists of 16 residues. Trimming at V came to 7 bases and at J to 2 bases, leaving 10 bases not matched to a gene. The whole variable domain, filled in from reference TRBV28 and TRBJ1-1, reads DVKVTQSSRYLVKRTGEKVFLECVQDMDHENMFWYRQDPGLGLRLIYFSYDVKMKEKGDIPEGYSVSREKKERFSLILESASTNQTSMYLCASNRQGAFSNTEAFFGQGTRLTVV.

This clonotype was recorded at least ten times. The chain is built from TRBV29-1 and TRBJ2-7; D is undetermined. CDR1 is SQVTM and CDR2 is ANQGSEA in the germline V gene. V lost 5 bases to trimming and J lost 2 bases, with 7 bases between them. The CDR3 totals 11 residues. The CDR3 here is CSVRGPYEQYF. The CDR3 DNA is TGCAGCGTTCGAGGTCCCTACGAGCAGTACTTC.

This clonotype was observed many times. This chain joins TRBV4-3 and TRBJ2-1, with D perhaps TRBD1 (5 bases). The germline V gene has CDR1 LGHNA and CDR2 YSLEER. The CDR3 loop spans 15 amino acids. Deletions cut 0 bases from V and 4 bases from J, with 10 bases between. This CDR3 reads CASSQDEDTYNEQFF. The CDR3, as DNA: TGCGCCAGCAGCCAAGATGAGGACACATACAATGAGCAGTTCTTC.

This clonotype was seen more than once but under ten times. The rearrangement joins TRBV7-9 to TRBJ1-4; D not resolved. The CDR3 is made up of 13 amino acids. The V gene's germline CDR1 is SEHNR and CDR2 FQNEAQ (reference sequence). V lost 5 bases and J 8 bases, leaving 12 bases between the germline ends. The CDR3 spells CASSQPGGEKLFF. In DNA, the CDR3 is TGTGCCAGCAGCCAACCCGGAGGGGAAAAACTGTTTTTT.

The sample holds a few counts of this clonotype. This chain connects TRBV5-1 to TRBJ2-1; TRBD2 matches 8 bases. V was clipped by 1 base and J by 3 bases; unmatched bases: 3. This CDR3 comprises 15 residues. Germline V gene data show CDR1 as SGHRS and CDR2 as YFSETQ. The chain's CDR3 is CASSLTSGLYNEQFF. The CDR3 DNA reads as TGCGCCAGCAGCTTGACTAGCGGACTCTACAATGAGCAGTTCTTC.

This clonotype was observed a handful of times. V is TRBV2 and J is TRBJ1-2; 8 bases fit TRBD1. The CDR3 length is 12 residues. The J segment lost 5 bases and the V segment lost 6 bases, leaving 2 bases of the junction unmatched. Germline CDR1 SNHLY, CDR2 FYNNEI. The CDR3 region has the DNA TGTGCCAGCAGGGGACAGGTTTATGGCTACACCTTC. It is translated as CASRGQVYGYTF. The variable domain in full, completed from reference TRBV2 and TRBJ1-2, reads EPEVTQTPSHQVTQMGQEVILRCVPISNHLYFYWYRQILGQKVEFLVSFYNNEISEKSEIFDDQFSVERPDGSNFTLKIRSTKLEDSAMYFCASRGQVYGYTFGSGTRLTVV.

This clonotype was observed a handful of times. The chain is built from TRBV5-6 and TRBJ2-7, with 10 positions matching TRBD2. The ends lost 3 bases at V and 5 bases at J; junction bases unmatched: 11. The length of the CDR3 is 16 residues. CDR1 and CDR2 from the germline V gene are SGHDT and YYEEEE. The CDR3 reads CASSSLAGTILNEQYF. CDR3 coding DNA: TGTGCCAGCAGCTCACTAGCGGGGACCATCCTAAACGAGCAGTACTTC.